The 27 T cell receptor beta chains given below trace back to one sample, sequenced in a study of T cell changes during pregnancy in multiple sclerosis. The data were produced by immunoSEQ multiplex PCR, yet TCRdb's version contains in-frame clones alone and is incomplete. The table records 65,000 to 90,000 clones, approximately 92% of them present only once. The source was peripheral blood, collected in the third trimester of pregnancy. Receptors were obtained from a female donor in good health, enrolled as a control in a pregnancy study.

This sequence joins TRBV11-2 and TRBJ1-6, with TRBD1 matching 7 bases. From germline, CDR1 is SGHAT and CDR2 FQNNGV. The CDR3 runs to 18 residues. The junction had 7 bases not matched to a gene; V was cut back by 2 bases and J by 0 bases. The CDR3 spells CASSLMPGQSSYNSPLHF. CDR3 coding DNA: TGTGCCAGCAGCTTAATGCCGGGACAGAGCTCCTATAATTCACCCCTCCACTTT. Full variable domain (rest looked up from reference TRBV11-2 and TRBJ1-6): EAGVAQSPRYKIIEKRQSVAFWCNPISGHATLYWYQQILGQGPKLLIQFQNNGVVDDSQLPKDRFSAERLKGVDSTLKIQPAKLEDSAVYLCASSLMPGQSSYNSPLHFGNGTRLTVT.

The chain has TRBV28 and TRBJ2-3; 9 nucleotides line up with TRBD1. CDR3 length: 13 amino acids. Looked up from germline, CDR1 is MDHEN and CDR2 is SYDVKM. V dropped 6 bases and J dropped 6; count of bases not matched to a gene: 4. The CDR3 DNA reads TGTGCCAGCAGGGACAGGGGTAGGGATACGCAGTATTTT. It specifies CASRDRGRDTQYF. The full variable domain, in which reference TRBV28 and TRBJ2-3 provide the parts outside the CDR3, is DVKVTQSSRYLVKRTGEKVFLECVQDMDHENMFWYRQDPGLGLRLIYFSYDVKMKEKGDIPEGYSVSREKKERFSLILESASTNQTSMYLCASRDRGRDTQYFGPGTRLTVL.

The V call is TRBV30, the J call TRBJ2-1; TRBD2 aligns across 10 bases. CDR3 length: 12 residues. Germline assignment: CDR1 GTSNPN and CDR2 SVGIG (reference sequence). V lost 5 bases, J lost 15 bases, and 10 bases stayed unmatched. The CDR3 region has the DNA TGTGCCTGGGCTGAAAGCGGGAGGGCCTTGTTCTTC. Translation gives CAWAESGRALFF.

V usage is TRBV2 and J usage is TRBJ1-4, with TRBD1 matching 8 bases. The CDR3 totals 14 residues. V was clipped by 5 bases and J by 8 bases; unmatched bases: 7. Germline values: CDR1 SNHLY, CDR2 FYNNEI. CDR3 coding DNA: TGTGCCAGCAGTCGCGACAGGGGTGGGGAAAAACTGTTTTTT. Translation: CASSRDRGGEKLFF.

This chain uses TRBV21-1 with TRBJ2-5; the D call of TRBD2 is as the table states it, not checked on the DNA. TRBV21-1 is noted as a pseudogene. The CDR3 totals 16 residues. Here the CDR3 DNA reads TGTGCCAGCAGCAAAGGGGCTAGCGGGAGAACAGAGACCCAGTACTTC. Translation: CASSKGASGRTETQYF.

This clone was counted a single time. CDR3 amino acids: CASSMAGGETQYF. CDR3 DNA: TGTGCCAGTAGTATGGCAGGTGGGGAGACCCAGTACTTC. The rearrangement uses TRBV19 and TRBJ2-5, with D hard to call. Germline V gives CDR1 LNHDA, CDR2 SQIVND (reference sequence). V gave up 3 bases and J gave up 5 bases, with 10 bases separating them. The length of the CDR3 is 13 residues.

This chain connects TRBV20-1 to TRBJ2-1, with 7 nucleotides matching TRBD2. The CDR3 is 11 amino acids. Germline-derived CDR1 and CDR2 are DFQATT and SNEGSKA (reference sequence). The ends lost 6 bases at V and 7 bases at J; junction bases unmatched: 3. The chain's CDR3 is CSAGGSNEQFF. The CDR3 coding sequence is TGCAGTGCCGGGGGGTCGAATGAGCAGTTCTTC.

The rearrangement links TRBV4-2 to TRBJ2-7, with D perhaps TRBD1 (5 bases). The CDR3 totals 12 residues. Germline loops: CDR1 LGHNA, CDR2 YNFKEQ. V was trimmed by 2 bases and J by 5 bases, leaving 7 bases between them. The DNA of the CDR3 is TGTGCCAGCAGCCAATCAGGGAACGAGCAGTACTTC. This gives the protein CASSQSGNEQYF.

CDR3 amino acids: CASSLGTSGIRGPGEQYF. The CDR3 nucleotides read TGTGCCAGCAGCTTAGGGACTAGCGGGATAAGAGGTCCGGGCGAGCAGTACTTC. V and J are TRBV7-3 and TRBJ2-7; 13 bases align to TRBD2. This CDR3 has 18 residues. V shed 2 bases, J shed 6 bases, and the junction held 13 bases outside the gene matches. CDR1 and CDR2 (germline): SGHTA, FQGTGA.

J is TRBJ1-1 and V is TRBV19, with 7 bases fitting TRBD1. V lost 9 bases to trimming and J lost 0 bases; unmatched junction nucleotides: 4. There are 13 residues in the CDR3. CDR1 is LNHDA and CDR2 is SQIVND in the germline V gene (reference sequence). CDR3: CASSGTVNTEAFF. CDR3 in DNA: TGTGCCAGCTCGGGGACAGTGAACACTGAAGCTTTCTTT.

The V and J genes are TRBV5-1 and TRBJ2-5, with a possible D match to TRBD2 (6 bases). The germline CDR1 and CDR2 sequences are SGHRS and YFSETQ. This CDR3 contains 17 residues. The V end was cut by 0 bases, the J end by 4 bases, with 19 bases between. The CDR3 loop reads CASSLAGWEVGGETQYF. The CDR3 region has the DNA TGCGCCAGCAGCTTGGCCGGCTGGGAGGTGGGGGGAGAGACCCAGTACTTC.

The chain joins TRBV29-1 to TRBJ1-1; 7 nucleotides line up with TRBD1. The CDR3 is 14 amino acids. The V segment lost 7 bases and the J segment 0 bases; nucleotides outside the gene matches: 8. From germline, CDR1 is SQVTM and CDR2 ANQGSEA. DNA of the CDR3: TGCAGCGCTAGCAGACAGGGACTGAACACTGAAGCTTTCTTT. Amino acid sequence: CSASRQGLNTEAFF.

This chain uses TRBV7-8 with TRBJ2-3; D unresolved. The germline V gene has CDR1 SGHVS and CDR2 FQNEAQ. The CDR3 extends over 14 amino acids. Trimming left V 2 bases short and J 3 bases short, with 9 bases between. DNA of the CDR3: TGTGCCAGCAGCTTATCCCGGGTGACAGATACGCAGTATTTT. It specifies CASSLSRVTDTQYF.

The chain combines TRBV27 with TRBJ2-7, with D possibly TRBD1 on 6 matching bases. The CDR3 runs to 16 residues. CDR1 and CDR2 (germline): MNHEY, SMNVEV (reference sequence). Trimming left V 4 bases short and J 2 bases short, with 18 bases between. CDR3 coding DNA: TGTGCCAGCAGTTCCCCCCGGACAGCACGAACCTACGAGCAGTACTTC. Its translation is CASSSPRTARTYEQYF.

The V call is TRBV28, the J call TRBJ1-2; 7 positions match TRBD1. The CDR3 has 14 residues. V was pared by 2 bases and J by 4 bases, with 4 bases of the junction left unmatched. Germline-derived CDR1 and CDR2 are MDHEN and SYDVKM. The CDR3 sequence is CASSLGGTVYGYTF. The CDR3 DNA reads TGTGCCAGCAGTTTAGGCGGGACAGTCTATGGCTACACCTTC.

The chain has TRBV7-2 and TRBJ2-1; D might be TRBD1 (7 bases). The CDR3 length is 16 residues. The V end was cut by 5 bases, the J end by 8 bases, with 22 bases between. CDR1 is SGHTA, CDR2 FQGNSA, per germline. In DNA form, the CDR3 reads TGTGCCAGCAGCCTCAAAGACAGGGACTTCCAATATGAGCAGTTCTTC. Amino acid sequence: CASSLKDRDFQYEQFF.

V is TRBV6-4 and J is TRBJ1-5; no firm D call. The CDR3 covers 14 residues. CDR1 is MRHNA, CDR2 SNTAGT, per germline. V was cut by 10 bases and J by 0 bases, with 13 bases left in between. This CDR3 is CANSPGDSNQPQHF. The DNA of the CDR3 is TGTGCCAACTCCCCCGGGGATAGCAATCAGCCCCAGCATTTT.

This clone is a singleton in its sample. The V gene is TRBV28, the J gene TRBJ1-5; D is perhaps TRBD1 (5 bases). The CDR3 is 19 amino acids. From germline, CDR1 is MDHEN and CDR2 SYDVKM. V was clipped by 1 base and J by 0 bases, with 19 bases between them. The CDR3 protein is CASSLYSRPRDYSNQPQHF. The CDR3 nucleotides read TGTGCCAGCAGTTTATATTCCCGACCGAGGGACTATAGCAATCAGCCCCAGCATTTT.

This clone came up a few times. The J gene is TRBJ1-2, the V gene TRBV19; possible D gene TRBD1, 6 bases. There are 13 residues in the CDR3. Deletions cut 3 bases from V and 6 bases from J, with 11 bases between. Germline lookup yields CDR1 LNHDA and CDR2 SQIVND (reference sequence). The CDR3 reads CASSMGGRNGYTF. As DNA, the CDR3 is TGTGCCAGTAGTATGGGGGGGCGAAATGGCTACACCTTC.

The chain uses TRBV2 and TRBJ1-4; unclear D gene. Germline V gene sequence: CDR1 SNHLY, CDR2 FYNNEI. Trimming stripped 5 bases from V and 7 bases from J, with 17 bases between. The length of the CDR3 is 15 residues. The CDR3 region has the DNA TGTGCCAGCAGTATAACGTCCCCCCAGGTTGAAAAACTGTTTTTT. It codes for CASSITSPQVEKLFF.

The chain carries TRBV7-9 and TRBJ2-1, with a weak D call TRBD1 (6 bases). Trimming removed 3 bases at V and 5 bases at J, with 11 bases between. Germline assignment: CDR1 SEHNR and CDR2 FQNEAQ (reference sequence). This CDR3 is built from 14 residues. The DNA of the CDR3 is TGTGCCAGCAGCTTTTTGGGGGCGAACAATGAGCAGTTCTTC. Its translation: CASSFLGANNEQFF.

This rearrangement joins TRBV7-9 to TRBJ1-1, with D perhaps TRBD1 (5 bases). CDR3 length equals 15 residues. V shed 3 bases and J shed 1 base, with 12 bases lying between them. Germline CDR1 SEHNR, CDR2 FQNEAQ (reference sequence). For the CDR3, the DNA is TGTGCCAGCAGCTTGCCGACAGCGGGGAACACTGAAGCTTTCTTT. It is translated as CASSLPTAGNTEAFF.

This chain joins TRBV7-6 and TRBJ1-5; D is undetermined. V was shortened by 1 base and J by 4 bases, with 11 bases between the two germline ends. The CDR3 consists of 15 residues. Germline-derived CDR1 and CDR2 are SGHVS and FNYEAQ. The CDR3 protein is CASSLVAYGNQPQHF. DNA of the CDR3: TGTGCCAGCAGCTTAGTAGCCTATGGGAATCAGCCCCAGCATTTT.

A single count supports this clone. CDR3 amino acids: CASSARIWQEGEKLFF. The CDR3 DNA sequence: TGTGCCAGCAGCGCCCGAATTTGGCAGGAAGGTGAAAAACTGTTTTTT. The chain links TRBV7-8 to TRBJ1-4; D call uncertain. This CDR3 comprises 16 residues. Germline V gene data show CDR1 as SGHVS and CDR2 as FQNEAQ. The V gene lost 5 bases and the J gene lost 7 bases, with 20 bases spanning the gap.

The rearrangement links TRBV28 to TRBJ2-7; 8 bases align to TRBD2. V shed 5 bases, J shed 3 bases, and the junction held 15 bases outside the gene matches. This CDR3 comprises 17 residues. CDR1 is MDHEN and CDR2 is SYDVKM in the germline V gene. The CDR3 here is CASSSTPGLGLGYEQYF. The DNA of the CDR3 is TGTGCCAGCAGTAGTACACCGGGACTAGGTTTAGGCTACGAGCAGTACTTC.

The rearrangement joins TRBV9 to TRBJ2-3; D remains ambiguous. The CDR3 totals 13 residues. V gave up 3 bases and J gave up 2 bases, with 7 bases separating them. The germline gives CDR1 SGDLS, CDR2 YYNGEE. This CDR3 is CASSAILTDTQYF. The DNA of the CDR3 is TGTGCCAGCAGCGCGATACTCACAGATACGCAGTATTTT.

V is TRBV18 and J is TRBJ2-1; 8 nucleotides align to TRBD2. With V trimmed by 8 bases and J by 5 bases, 5 bases remained unmatched. The CDR3 length is 13 residues. Germline CDR1 reads KGHSH; CDR2 reads LQKENI. The CDR3 region is CASHGGANNEQFF. DNA of the CDR3: TGTGCCAGCCACGGGGGGGCAAACAATGAGCAGTTCTTC.